Given below is one T cell receptor (beta chain) in context. Sequencing was performed with immunoSEQ multiplex PCR; in TCRdb, only in-frame clones are kept and a portion is missing. The table has about 11,000 clones, 90% to 95% seen once; the top ten hold approximately 6.5%. This record belongs to a study of technical replicates of blood from a few donors. Deletions cut 6 bases from V and 2 bases from J, with 12 bases between. The CDR3 length is 14 residues. Germline lookup yields CDR1 SNHLY and CDR2 FYNNEI. V and J are TRBV2 and TRBJ2-3; weak D call: TRBD2 (5 bases). This clonotype originated in a human donor in good health. The sequencing input was PBMCs. CDR3 DNA sequence: TGTGCCAGCAGCTTGATGGACTTCACAGATACGCAGTATTTT. Amino acid sequence: CASSLMDFTDTQYF.